This T cell receptor (beta chain) was documented in a study of shared clonotypes between healthy human individuals. General observations from the study: Several donors showed sharing of around 5% of naive CD4 clonotypes. When compared with the clonotypes that were shared by all four sorted-subset donors, the non-shared clonotypes turned out to have lower generation probabilities.

Trimming removed 5 bases from V and 2 bases from J; junction bases left unmatched: 6. CDR3 length: 16 amino acids. Looked up from germline, CDR1 is SGHVS and CDR2 is FNYEAQ. Sorted subsets were amplified in replicate PCRs using 200 to 250 ng DNA, tens of thousands of T cell genomes. The assay was immunoSEQ multiplex PCR, and TCRdb's table has in-frame clones only and misses some. The sample yields over a million clones, roughly 96% seen once. A remark on this clone: Its antigen is not known.

Negatively enriched CD4+ T cells were divided by CD45RA into naive and memory. This receptor was identified in a man aged 25-40 years in good health. The chain is built from TRBV7-6 and TRBJ1-3, with 10 nucleotides matching TRBD1. Material for sequencing was naive CD4+ T cells sorted from blood. The subset was: CD45RA+ positively selected. The CDR3 DNA sequence: TGTGCCAGCAGCCCAGGGACAGGGGAAACTGGAAACACCATATATTTT. This translates into CASSPGTGETGNTIYF.